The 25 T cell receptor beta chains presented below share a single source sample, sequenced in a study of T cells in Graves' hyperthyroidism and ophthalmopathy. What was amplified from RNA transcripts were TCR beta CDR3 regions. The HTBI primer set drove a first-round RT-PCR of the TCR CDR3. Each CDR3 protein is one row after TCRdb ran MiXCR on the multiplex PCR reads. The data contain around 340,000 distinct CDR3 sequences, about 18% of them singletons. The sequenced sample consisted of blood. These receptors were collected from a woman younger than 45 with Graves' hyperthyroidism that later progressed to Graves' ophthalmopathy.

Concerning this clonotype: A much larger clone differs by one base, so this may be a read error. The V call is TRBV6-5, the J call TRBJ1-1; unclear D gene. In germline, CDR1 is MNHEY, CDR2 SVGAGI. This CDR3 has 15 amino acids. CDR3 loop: CASSYGQDMNTVAFF. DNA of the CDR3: TGTGCCAGCAGTTACGGGCAAGACATGAACACTGTAGCTTTCTTT.

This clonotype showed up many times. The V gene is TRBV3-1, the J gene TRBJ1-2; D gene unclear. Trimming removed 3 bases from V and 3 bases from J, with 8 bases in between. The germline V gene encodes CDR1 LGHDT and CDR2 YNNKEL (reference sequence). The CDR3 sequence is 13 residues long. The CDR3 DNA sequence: TGTGCCAGCAGCCATCGGGAGGACTATGGCTACACCTTC. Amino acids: CASSHREDYGYTF.

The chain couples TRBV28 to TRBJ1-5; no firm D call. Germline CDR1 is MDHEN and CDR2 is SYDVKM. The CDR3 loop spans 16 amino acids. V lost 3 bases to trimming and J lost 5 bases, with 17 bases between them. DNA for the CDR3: TGTGCCAGCAGTTTCAAGTCCTATTATATTGATCAGCCCCAGCATTTT. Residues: CASSFKSYYIDQPQHF.

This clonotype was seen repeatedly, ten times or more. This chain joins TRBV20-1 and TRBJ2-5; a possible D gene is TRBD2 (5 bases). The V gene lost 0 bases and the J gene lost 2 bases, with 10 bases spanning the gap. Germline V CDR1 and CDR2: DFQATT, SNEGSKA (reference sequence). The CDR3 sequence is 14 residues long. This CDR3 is CSARETSGQETQYF. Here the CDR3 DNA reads TGCAGTGCTAGAGAGACGAGCGGTCAAGAGACCCAGTACTTC.

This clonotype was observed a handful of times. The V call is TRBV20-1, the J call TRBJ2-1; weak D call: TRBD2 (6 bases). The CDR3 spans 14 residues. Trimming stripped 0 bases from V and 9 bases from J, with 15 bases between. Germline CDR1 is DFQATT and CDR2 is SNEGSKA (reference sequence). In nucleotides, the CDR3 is TGCAGTGCTAGAGATCAACTAGCATTCTTTGAGCAGTTCTTC. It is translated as CSARDQLAFFEQFF.

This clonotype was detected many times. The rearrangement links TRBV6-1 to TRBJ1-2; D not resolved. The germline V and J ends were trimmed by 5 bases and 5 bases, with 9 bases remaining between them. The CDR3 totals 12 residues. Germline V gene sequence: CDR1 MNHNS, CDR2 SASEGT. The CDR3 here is CASSTGLYGYTF. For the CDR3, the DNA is TGTGCCAGCAGTACGGGTTTATATGGCTACACCTTC.

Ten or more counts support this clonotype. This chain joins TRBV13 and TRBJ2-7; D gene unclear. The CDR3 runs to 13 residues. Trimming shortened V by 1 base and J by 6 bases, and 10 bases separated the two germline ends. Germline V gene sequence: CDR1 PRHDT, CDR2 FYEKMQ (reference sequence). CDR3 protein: CASSLELTPEQYF. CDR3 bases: TGTGCCAGCAGCTTAGAACTAACTCCCGAGCAGTACTTC.

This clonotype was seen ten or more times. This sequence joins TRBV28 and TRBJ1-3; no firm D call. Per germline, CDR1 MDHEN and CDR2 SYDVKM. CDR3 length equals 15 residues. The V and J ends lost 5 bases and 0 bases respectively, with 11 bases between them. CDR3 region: CASSQTTRSGNTIYF. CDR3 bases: TGTGCCAGCAGTCAGACGACCCGCTCTGGAAACACCATATATTTT.

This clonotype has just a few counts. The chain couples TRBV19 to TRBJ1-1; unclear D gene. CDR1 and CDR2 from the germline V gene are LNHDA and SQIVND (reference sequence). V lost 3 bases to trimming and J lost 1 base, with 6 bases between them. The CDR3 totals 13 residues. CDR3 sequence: CASSIVSNTEAFF. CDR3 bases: TGTGCCAGTAGTATCGTGTCGAACACTGAAGCTTTCTTT.

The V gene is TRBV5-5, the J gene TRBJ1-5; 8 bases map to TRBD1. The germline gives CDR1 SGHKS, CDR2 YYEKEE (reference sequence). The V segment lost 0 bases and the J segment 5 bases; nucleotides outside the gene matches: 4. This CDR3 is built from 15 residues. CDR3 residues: CASSLGTGIDQPQHF. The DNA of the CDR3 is TGTGCCAGCAGCTTGGGGACAGGGATTGATCAGCCCCAGCATTTT.

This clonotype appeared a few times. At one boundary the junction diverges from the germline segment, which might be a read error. Written as DNA, the CDR3 is TGTGCCAGTAGTATGCGGGTCAACACCAGGGAGCTGTTTTTT. As protein: CASSMRVNTRELFF. The gene calls are TRBV19 and TRBJ2-2; weak D call: TRBD2 (5 bases). This CDR3 comprises 14 residues. Germline loops: CDR1 LNHDA, CDR2 SQIVND (reference sequence).

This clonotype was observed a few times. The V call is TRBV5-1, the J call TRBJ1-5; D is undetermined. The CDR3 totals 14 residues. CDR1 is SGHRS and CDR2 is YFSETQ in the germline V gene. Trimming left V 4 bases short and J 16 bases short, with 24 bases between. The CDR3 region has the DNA TGCGCCAGCAGCCTAGAACCCGGTGTGAAGCGGGAACATTTT. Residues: CASSLEPGVKREHF.

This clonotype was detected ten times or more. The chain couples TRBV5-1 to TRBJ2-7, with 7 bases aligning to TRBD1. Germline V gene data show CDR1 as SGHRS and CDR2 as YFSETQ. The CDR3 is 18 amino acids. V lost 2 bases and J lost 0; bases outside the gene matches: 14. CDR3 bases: TGCGCCAGCAGCTTCTCAGGGGGTGGGCGTGCGATCTCCTACGAGCAGTACTTC. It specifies CASSFSGGGRAISYEQYF. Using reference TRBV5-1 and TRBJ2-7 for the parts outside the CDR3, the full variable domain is KAGVTQTPRYLIKTRGQQVTLSCSPISGHRSVSWYQQTPGQGLQFLFEYFSETQRNKGNFPGRFSGRQFSNSRSEMNVSTLELGDSALYLCASSFSGGGRAISYEQYFGPGTRLTVT.

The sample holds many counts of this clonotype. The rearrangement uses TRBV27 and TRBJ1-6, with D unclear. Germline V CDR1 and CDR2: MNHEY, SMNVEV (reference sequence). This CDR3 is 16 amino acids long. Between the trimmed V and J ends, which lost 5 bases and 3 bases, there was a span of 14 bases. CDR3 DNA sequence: TGTGCCAGCAGTGAGAGGGATCCGGGCTATAATTCACCCCTCCACTTT. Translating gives CASSERDPGYNSPLHF.

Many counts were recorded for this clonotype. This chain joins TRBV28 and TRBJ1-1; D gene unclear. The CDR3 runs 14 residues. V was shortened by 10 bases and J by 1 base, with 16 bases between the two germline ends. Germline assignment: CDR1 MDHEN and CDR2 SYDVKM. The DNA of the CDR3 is TGTGCCACCTTTATAAAGGACGGGAACACTGAAGCTTTCTTT. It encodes CATFIKDGNTEAFF. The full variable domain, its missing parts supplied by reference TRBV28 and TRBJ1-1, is DVKVTQSSRYLVKRTGEKVFLECVQDMDHENMFWYRQDPGLGLRLIYFSYDVKMKEKGDIPEGYSVSREKKERFSLILESASTNQTSMYLCATFIKDGNTEAFFGQGTRLTVV.

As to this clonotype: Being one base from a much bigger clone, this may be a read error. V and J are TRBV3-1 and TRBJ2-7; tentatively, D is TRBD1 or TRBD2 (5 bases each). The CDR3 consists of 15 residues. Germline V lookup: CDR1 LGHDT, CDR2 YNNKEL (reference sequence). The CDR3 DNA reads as TGTGCCAGCAGCCAAGTGAGGGGACCTTCCTACGAGCACTACTTC. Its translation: CASSQVRGPSYEHYF.

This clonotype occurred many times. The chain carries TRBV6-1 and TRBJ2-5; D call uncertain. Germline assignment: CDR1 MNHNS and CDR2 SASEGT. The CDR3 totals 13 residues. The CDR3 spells CATSWTNQETQYF. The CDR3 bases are TGTGCTACCTCTTGGACGAACCAAGAGACCCAGTACTTC.

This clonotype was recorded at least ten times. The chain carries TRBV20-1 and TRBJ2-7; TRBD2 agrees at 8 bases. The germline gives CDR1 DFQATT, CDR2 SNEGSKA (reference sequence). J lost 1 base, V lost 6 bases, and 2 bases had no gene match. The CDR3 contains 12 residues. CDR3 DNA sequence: TGCAGTGCCCGGGAGGGGTCCTACGAGCAGTACTTC. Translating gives CSAREGSYEQYF.

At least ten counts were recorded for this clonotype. The CDR3 is CASSYSAGMNTEAFF. The DNA for the CDR3 is TGTGCCAGCAGTTACTCTGCAGGGATGAACACTGAAGCTTTCTTT. V gene TRBV6-2 or TRBV6-3 combines with J gene TRBJ1-1, with a weak D call TRBD1 (5 bases). V was cut by 0 bases and J by 0 bases, with 8 bases left in between. Germline CDR1 reads MNHEY; CDR2 reads SVGEGT. The CDR3 spans 15 residues.

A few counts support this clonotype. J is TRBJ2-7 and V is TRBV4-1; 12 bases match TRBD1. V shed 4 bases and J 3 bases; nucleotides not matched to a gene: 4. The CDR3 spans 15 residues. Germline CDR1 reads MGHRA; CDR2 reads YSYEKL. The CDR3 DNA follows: TGCGCCAGCAGCCCGGGGACAGGGGGCCTCTACGAGCAGTACTTC. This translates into CASSPGTGGLYEQYF.

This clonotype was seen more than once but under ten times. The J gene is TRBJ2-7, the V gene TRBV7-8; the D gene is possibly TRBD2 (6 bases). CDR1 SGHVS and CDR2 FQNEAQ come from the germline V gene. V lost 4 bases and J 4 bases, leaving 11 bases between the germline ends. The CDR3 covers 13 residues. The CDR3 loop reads CASSSNGGYEQYF. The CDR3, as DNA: TGTGCCAGCAGCTCCAACGGGGGTTACGAGCAGTACTTC.

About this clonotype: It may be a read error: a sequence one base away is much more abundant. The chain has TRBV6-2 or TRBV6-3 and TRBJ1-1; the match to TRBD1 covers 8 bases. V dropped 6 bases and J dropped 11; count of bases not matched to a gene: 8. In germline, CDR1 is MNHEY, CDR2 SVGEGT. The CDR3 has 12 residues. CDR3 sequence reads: CASSWGQEYAFF. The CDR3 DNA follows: TGTGCCAGCAGCTGGGGACAGGAGTATGCTTTCTTT.

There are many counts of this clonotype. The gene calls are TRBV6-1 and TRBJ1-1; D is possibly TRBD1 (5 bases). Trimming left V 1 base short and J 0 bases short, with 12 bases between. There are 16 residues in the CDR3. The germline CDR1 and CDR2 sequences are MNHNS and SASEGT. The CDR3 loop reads CASSEGYRLLNTEAFF. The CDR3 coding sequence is TGTGCCAGCAGTGAAGGATACAGGTTGTTGAACACTGAAGCTTTCTTT.

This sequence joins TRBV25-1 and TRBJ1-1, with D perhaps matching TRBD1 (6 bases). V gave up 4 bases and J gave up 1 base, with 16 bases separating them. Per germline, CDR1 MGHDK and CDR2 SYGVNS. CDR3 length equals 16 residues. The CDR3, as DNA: TGTGCCAGCAGTGGACCAAACAGGGATGCGAACACTGAAGCTTTCTTT. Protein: CASSGPNRDANTEAFF. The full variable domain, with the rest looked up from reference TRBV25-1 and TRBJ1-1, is EADIYQTPRYLVIGTGKKITLECSQTMGHDKMYWYQQDPGMELHLIHYSYGVNSTEKGDLSSESTVSRIRTEHFPLTLESARPSHTSQYLCASSGPNRDANTEAFFGQGTRLTVV.

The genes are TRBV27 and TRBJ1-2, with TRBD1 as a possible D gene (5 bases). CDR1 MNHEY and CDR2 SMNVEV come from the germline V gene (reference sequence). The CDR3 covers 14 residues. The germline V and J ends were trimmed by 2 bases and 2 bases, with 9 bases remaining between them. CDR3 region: CASSLRGGNYGYTF. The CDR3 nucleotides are TGTGCCAGCAGTTTAAGGGGAGGCAACTATGGCTACACCTTC.